This TCR beta chain was observed in a study of PD-L1 blockade in urothelial cancer (dated by TCRdb to 2016 to 2017). A note on the overall study: Therapy was started in about 2014 for all patients, and atezolizumab 1,200 mg was administered intravenously every 3 weeks. Blood samples were analyzed at 3 weeks after treatment start (second dose) and at 6 weeks after treatment start. Patients had an ECOG performance status of 0 or 1 and had received between 0 and 3 prior chemotherapy regimens. Some ten patients reached durable clinical benefit, while 15 to 25 patients did not. In the same patients who had TCR sequencing, pretreatment tumors also underwent whole exome sequencing and RNA sequencing. Pretreatment tumor samples and matched peripheral blood, collected serially before and after atezolizumab treatment, underwent TCR sequencing. The study, an exploratory multi-omic analysis, examined somatic, immune and clinical correlates of response to PD-L1 blockade with atezolizumab in urothelial cancer. A median of about 140,000 T cells and some 90,000 unique TCRs was obtained from blood samples, and a median clonality of 0.080 was observed. About 85% of the roughly 29 patients were males with bladder-origin urothelial cancer, and about 60% of the 29 reported a prior smoking history. Durable clinical benefit meant progression-free survival longer than 6 months, and TCR features were also tested against progression-free and overall survival. Pretreatment blood TCR-seq was available for 30 or so patients, at least one posttreatment blood collection was obtained for roughly 24 patients, and tumor TCR-seq was available for roughly 24 patients. General study outcomes and caveats: A pretreatment peripheral blood TCR clonality below the median was linked to improved progression-free and overall survival. Because the sample size was small (n ≈ 30) and many of the analyses were exploratory, the results are meant to be hypothesis-generating. Greater expansion of tumor-associated TCR clones in peripheral blood 3 weeks after the start of treatment was observed in patients with durable benefit (n ≈ 22, p = 0.022).

Worth noting for this clone: Which antigen it targets is not known. Base qualities are missing; no much larger clone stands one base away.

The CDR3, from cysteine to phenylalanine, totals 15 residues. Of all the DNA, just the CDR3 is kept, 45 bases in frame from base 1. The germline V gene supplies CDR1 MNHNS and CDR2 SASEGT. Germline trimming amounts to 5 bases on V and 0 bases on J, with 6 as the count of junction bases outside the gene matches. The time point label, as the study defines it: pretreatment peripheral blood. The cohort included roughly 30 patients with locally advanced or metastatic urothelial carcinoma who were treated at Memorial Sloan Kettering on a trial protocol. Peripheral blood mononuclear cells were collected pretreatment and during treatment, at between 1 and 8 total time points per patient. The Qiagen DNeasy Blood extraction kit was used to purify genomic DNA from total PBMCs and from tumor samples. PBMCs were collected pretreatment and during treatment and were isolated and stored as previously described. Synthetic TCR analog templates were spiked into each PCR to estimate absolute template abundance from read counts. Using the immunoSEQ assay, TCRbeta CDR3 regions were amplified from genomic DNA with bias-controlled V and J gene primers. Rearranged TCRbeta segments were sequenced at approximately 20X coverage. Per the source publication's procedure: Sequencing errors were corrected by clustering and CDR3s were annotated against IMGT to assign V, D and J genes. Downstream analyses used only productive TCRbeta rearrangements, leaving out any out-of-frame or stop-codon sequences. Clonality was calculated as one minus the Shannon entropy normalized by the log of the number of unique productive sequences. Fisher's exact test with Benjamini-Hochberg correction, at a threshold of adjusted p below 0.01, was used to find clones that differed between time points or between blood and tumor. Entries here come from immuneACCESS through TCRdb and include only in-frame sequences with V and J called. Some clones fail to appear in such tables; in the studies checked, an unresolved V gene covers under half of the shortfall, and the cause of the remainder is unknown. That table furnishes V, J and clone size, whereas the DNA furnished D and trimming. The sample records 65,000 to 80,000 clones, 85% to 90% of which are singletons. The top ten constitute over 4% of the sample.

The clonotype was recovered from a man between 70 and 80 years old with urothelial cancer. Sequencing was performed on PBMCs, taken around atezolizumab (anti-PD-L1) treatment. The rearranged chain carries TRBV6-1 and TRBJ1-2, and 7 junction bases match TRBD1. The sequence in DNA is TGTGCCAGCAGTAAAAGGACAGGAGCTAACTATGGCTACACCTTC. Its coded protein is CASSKRTGANYGYTF.